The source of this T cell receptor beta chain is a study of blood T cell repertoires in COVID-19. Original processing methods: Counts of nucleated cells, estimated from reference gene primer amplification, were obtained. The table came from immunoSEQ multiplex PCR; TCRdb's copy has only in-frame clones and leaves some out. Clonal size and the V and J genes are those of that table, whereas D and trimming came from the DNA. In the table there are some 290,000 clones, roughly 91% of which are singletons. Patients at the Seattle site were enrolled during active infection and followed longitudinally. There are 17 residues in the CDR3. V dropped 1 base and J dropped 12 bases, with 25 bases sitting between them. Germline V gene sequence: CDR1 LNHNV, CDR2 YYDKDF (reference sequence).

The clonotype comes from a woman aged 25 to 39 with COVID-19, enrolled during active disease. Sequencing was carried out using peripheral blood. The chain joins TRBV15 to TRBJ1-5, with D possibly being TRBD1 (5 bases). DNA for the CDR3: TGTGCCACCAGCAGAGCCGACTCCCTCCAGGGCGCGTCGGTCCAGCATTTT. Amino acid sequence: CATSRADSLQGASVQHF. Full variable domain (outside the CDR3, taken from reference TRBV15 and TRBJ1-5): DAMVIQNPRYQVTQFGKPVTLSCSQTLNHNVMYWYQQKSSQAPKLLFHYYDKDFNNEADTPDNFQSRRPNTSFCFLDIRSPGLGDTAMYLCATSRADSLQGASVQHFGDGTRLSIL.